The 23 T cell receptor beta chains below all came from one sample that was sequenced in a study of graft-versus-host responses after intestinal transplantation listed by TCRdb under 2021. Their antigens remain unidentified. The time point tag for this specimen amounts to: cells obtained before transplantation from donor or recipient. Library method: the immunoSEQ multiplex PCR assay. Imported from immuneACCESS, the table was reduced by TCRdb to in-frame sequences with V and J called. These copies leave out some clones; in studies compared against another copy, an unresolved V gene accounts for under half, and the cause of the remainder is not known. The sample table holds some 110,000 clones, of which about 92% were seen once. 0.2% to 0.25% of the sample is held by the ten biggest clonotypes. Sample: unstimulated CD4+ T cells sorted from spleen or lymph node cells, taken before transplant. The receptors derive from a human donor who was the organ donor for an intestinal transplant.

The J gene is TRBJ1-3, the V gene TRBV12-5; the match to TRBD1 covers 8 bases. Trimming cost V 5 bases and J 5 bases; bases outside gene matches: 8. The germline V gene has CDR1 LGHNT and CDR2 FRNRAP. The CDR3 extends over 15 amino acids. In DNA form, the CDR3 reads TGTGCTAGTGGTCTAGGACAGGGAGTAAGAAACACCATATATTTT. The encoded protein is CASGLGQGVRNTIYF.

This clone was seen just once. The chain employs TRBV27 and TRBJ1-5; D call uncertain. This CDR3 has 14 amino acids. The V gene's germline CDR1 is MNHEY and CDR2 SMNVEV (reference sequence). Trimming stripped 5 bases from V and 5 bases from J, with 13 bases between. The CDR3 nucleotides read TGTGCCAGCAGTACGAGACGGGATTATCAGCCCCAGCATTTT. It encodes CASSTRRDYQPQHF.

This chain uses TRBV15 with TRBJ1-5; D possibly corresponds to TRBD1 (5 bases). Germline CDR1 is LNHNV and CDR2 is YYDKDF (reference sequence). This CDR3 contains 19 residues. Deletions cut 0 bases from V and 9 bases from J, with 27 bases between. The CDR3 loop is CATSRDFKEEFRGNGPQHF. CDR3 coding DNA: TGTGCCACCAGCAGAGATTTCAAAGAAGAATTTCGGGGGAATGGGCCCCAGCATTTT.

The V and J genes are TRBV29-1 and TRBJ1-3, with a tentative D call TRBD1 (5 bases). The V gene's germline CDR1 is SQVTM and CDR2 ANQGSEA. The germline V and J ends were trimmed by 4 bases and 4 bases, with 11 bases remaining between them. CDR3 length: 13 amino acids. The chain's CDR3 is CSVGQGFGNTIYF. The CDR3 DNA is TGCAGCGTTGGGCAGGGTTTCGGAAACACCATATATTTT.

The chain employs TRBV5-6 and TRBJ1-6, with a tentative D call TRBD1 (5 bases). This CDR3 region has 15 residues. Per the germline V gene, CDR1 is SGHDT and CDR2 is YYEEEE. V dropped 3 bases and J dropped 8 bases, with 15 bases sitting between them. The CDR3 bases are TGTGCCAGCAGCTACCTCGCCAGGGAAGATTCACCCCTCCACTTT. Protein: CASSYLAREDSPLHF.

In DNA form, the CDR3 reads TGTGCCAGCAGCTTGCATACGGGGATAGGCACAGATACGCAGTATTTT. Protein: CASSLHTGIGTDTQYF. This rearrangement joins TRBV5-6 to TRBJ2-3; possible D gene TRBD2, 5 bases. Trimming pared 1 base from V and 1 base from J, leaving 13 bases between. The length of the CDR3 is 16 residues. Germline V gene sequence: CDR1 SGHDT, CDR2 YYEEEE.

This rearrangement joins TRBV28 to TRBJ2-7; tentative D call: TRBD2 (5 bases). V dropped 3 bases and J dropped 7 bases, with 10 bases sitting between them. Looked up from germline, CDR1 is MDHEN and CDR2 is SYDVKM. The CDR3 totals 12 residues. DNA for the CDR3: TGTGCCAGCAGTTTCCGGGATGTGGAGCAGTACTTC. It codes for CASSFRDVEQYF.

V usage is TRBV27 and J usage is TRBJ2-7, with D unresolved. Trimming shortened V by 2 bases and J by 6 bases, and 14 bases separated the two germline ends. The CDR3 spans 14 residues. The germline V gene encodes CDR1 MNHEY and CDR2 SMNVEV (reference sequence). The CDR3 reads CASSLRRESLEQYF. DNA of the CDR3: TGTGCCAGCAGTTTACGGCGAGAAAGCCTCGAGCAGTACTTC.

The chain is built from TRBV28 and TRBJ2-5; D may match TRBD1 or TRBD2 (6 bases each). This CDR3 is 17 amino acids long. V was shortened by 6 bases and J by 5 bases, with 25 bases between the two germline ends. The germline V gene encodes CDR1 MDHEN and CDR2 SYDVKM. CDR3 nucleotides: TGTGCCAGCAGCCGGATACGGGGCAGCCGGAGGGGGGAGACCCAGTACTTC. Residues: CASSRIRGSRRGETQYF. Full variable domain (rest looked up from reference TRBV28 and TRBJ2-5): DVKVTQSSRYLVKRTGEKVFLECVQDMDHENMFWYRQDPGLGLRLIYFSYDVKMKEKGDIPEGYSVSREKKERFSLILESASTNQTSMYLCASSRIRGSRRGETQYFGPGTRLLVL.

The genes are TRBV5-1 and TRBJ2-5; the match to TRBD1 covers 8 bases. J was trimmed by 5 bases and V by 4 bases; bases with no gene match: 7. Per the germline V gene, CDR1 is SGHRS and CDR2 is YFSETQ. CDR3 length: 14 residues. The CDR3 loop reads CASSLTRGRETQYF. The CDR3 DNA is TGCGCCAGCAGCCTTACCAGGGGGCGGGAGACCCAGTACTTC.

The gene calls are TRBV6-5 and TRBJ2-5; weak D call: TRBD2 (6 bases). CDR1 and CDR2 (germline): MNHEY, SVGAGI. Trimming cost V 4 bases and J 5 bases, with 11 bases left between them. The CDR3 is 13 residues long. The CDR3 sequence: CASSWRGLETQYF. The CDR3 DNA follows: TGTGCCAGCAGTTGGAGGGGACTGGAGACCCAGTACTTC.

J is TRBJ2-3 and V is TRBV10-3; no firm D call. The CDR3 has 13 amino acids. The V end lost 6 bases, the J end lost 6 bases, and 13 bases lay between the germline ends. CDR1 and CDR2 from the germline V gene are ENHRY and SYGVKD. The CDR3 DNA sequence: TGTGCCATCAGCCCCATTAAAGGGGATACGCAGTATTTT. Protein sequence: CAISPIKGDTQYF.

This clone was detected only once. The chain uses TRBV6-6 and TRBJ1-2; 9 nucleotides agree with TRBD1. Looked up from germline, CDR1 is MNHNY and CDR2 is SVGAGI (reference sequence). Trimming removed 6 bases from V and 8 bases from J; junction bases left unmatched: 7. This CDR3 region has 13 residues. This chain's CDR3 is CASSPGTGLGYTF. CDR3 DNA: TGTGCCAGCAGCCCCGGGACAGGGCTAGGCTACACCTTC.

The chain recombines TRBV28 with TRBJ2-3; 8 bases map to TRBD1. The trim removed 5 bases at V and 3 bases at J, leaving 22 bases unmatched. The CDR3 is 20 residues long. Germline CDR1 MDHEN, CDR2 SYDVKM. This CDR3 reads CASSRTGKILRSGSTDTQYF. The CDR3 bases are TGTGCCAGCAGTCGGACAGGGAAGATTTTAAGGAGTGGTAGTACAGATACGCAGTATTTT.

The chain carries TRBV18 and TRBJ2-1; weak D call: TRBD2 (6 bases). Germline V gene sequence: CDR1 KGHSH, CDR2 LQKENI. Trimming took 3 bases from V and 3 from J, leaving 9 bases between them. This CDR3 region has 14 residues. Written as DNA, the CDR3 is TGTGCCAGCTCACCGACGCGGGACTACAATGAGCAGTTCTTC. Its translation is CASSPTRDYNEQFF.

CDR3 in amino acids: CASSFGTSYGYTF. In DNA, the CDR3 is TGTGCCAGCAGCTTCGGGACCTCCTATGGCTACACCTTC. This chain uses TRBV7-8 with TRBJ1-2, with D perhaps TRBD1 (5 bases). CDR3 length: 13 residues. The V end was cut by 3 bases, the J end by 4 bases, with 9 bases between. Germline V lookup: CDR1 SGHVS, CDR2 FQNEAQ. Full variable domain (missing parts from reference TRBV7-8 and TRBJ1-2): GAGVSQSPRYKVAKRGQDVALRCDPISGHVSLFWYQQALGQGPEFLTYFQNEAQLDKSGLPSDRFFAERPEGSVSTLKIQRTQQEDSAVYLCASSFGTSYGYTFGSGTRLTVV.

The CDR3 coding sequence is TGTGCCAGCAGCCTAGTGGGACCGGGGGGCACAGATACGCAGTATTTT. Encoded protein: CASSLVGPGGTDTQYF. The V call is TRBV5-5, the J call TRBJ2-3; TRBD2 is a possible D gene (6 bases). This CDR3 spans 16 amino acids. Germline lookup yields CDR1 SGHKS and CDR2 YYEKEE (reference sequence). The V gene lost 4 bases and the J gene lost 1 base, with 16 bases spanning the gap.

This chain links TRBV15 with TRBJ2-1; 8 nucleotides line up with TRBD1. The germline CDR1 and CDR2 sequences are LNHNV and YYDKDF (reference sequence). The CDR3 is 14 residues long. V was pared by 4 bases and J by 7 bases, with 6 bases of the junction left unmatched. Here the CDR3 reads CATSTDRVRNEQFF. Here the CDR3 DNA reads TGTGCCACCAGCACGGACAGGGTTAGGAATGAGCAGTTCTTC.

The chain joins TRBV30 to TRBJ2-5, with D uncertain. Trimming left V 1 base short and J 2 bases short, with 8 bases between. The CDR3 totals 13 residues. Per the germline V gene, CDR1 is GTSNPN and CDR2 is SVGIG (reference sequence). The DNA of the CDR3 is TGTGCCTGGAGTGGCCGGCCACAAGAGACCCAGTACTTC. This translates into CAWSGRPQETQYF.

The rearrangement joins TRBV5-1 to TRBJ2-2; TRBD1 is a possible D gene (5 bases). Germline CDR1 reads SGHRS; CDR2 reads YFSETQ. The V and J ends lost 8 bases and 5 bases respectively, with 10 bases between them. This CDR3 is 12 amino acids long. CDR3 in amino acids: CASGPGTGELFF. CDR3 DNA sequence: TGCGCCAGTGGACCAGGGACCGGGGAGCTGTTTTTT.

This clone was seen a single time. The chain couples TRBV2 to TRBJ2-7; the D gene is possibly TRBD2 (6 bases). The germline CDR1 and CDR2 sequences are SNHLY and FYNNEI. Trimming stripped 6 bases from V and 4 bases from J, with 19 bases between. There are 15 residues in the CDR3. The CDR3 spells CASRILASQSYEQYF. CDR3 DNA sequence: TGTGCCAGCAGGATCCTAGCGTCCCAAAGTTACGAGCAGTACTTC.

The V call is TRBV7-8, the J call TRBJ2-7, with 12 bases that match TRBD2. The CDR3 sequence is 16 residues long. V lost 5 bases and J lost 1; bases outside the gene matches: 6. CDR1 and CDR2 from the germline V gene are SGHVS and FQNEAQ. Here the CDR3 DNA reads TGTGCCAGCAGCGCTCAACTAGCGGGAGGATCCTACGAGCAGTACTTC. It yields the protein CASSAQLAGGSYEQYF.

CDR3 DNA: TGTGCCAGCAGCATCGACAGGGGCCAGCCCCAGCATTTT. It translates to CASSIDRGQPQHF. This chain links TRBV6-5 with TRBJ1-5, with 8 bases fitting TRBD1. The CDR3 is 13 amino acids. The trim removed 6 bases at V and 7 bases at J, leaving 5 bases unmatched. CDR1 and CDR2 (germline): MNHEY, SVGAGI.